This T cell receptor (beta chain) was retrieved from a study of blood T cell repertoires in COVID-19. Study in general: COVID-19 samples from acute and convalescent phases originated in the United States, Italy and Spain. Sources were T cells, B-cell-depleted T cells, or PBMCs; the material itself was cDNA or gDNA.

Sequenced by immunoSEQ multiplex PCR; TCRdb stores in-frame clones only, minus some. The table shows some 46,000 clones, with roughly 89% occurring only once. Germline V lookup: CDR1 MNHEY, CDR2 SVGAGI. Trimming removed 8 bases from V and 9 bases from J; junction bases left unmatched: 16. CDR3 length equals 15 residues. V usage is TRBV6-5 and J usage is TRBJ2-1; TRBD2 aligns across 7 bases. Sequencing was done on a sample of peripheral blood. This clonotype was obtained from a man between 60 and 70 years old with active COVID-19. The CDR3 bases are TGTGCCAGCCAGGAGGGTGCGGGAGAGCTAGGTGAGCAGTTCTTC. Translating gives CASQEGAGELGEQFF.